This TCR beta chain was obtained from a study of blood T cell repertoires in COVID-19. Study at large: Acute and convalescent COVID-19 samples came from the United States, Italy and Spain.

Original analysis: For nucleated cells, counts were estimated from reference gene primer amplification. Data came from immunoSEQ multiplex PCR; TCRdb stores just in-frame clones and leaves some out. V, J and clone size are those of that table, while D and trimming were read from the DNA. The sample has around 62,000 clones, roughly 80% seen once; the top ten hold 8.5% to 10%. The CDR3 covers 13 residues. V gave up 0 bases and J gave up 10 bases, with 11 bases separating them. Germline V gives CDR1 MNHEY, CDR2 SMNVEV (reference sequence). V gene TRBV27 combines with J gene TRBJ2-3; the D is unclear. The sample consisted of peripheral blood. The clonotype comes from a man aged 45-65 years with active COVID-19. CDR3 sequence (DNA): TGTGCCAGCAGTTTATCCCCCTGGTCGGCGCAGTATTTT. Protein: CASSLSPWSAQYF.